The entry that follows covers one T cell receptor (beta chain) sequence. Its target is not known. Germline assignment: CDR1 MNHEY and CDR2 SVGAGI. J lost 4 bases, V lost 8 bases, and 8 bases had no gene match. The CDR3 spans 15 residues. The data are from a study of T cell repertoires in cytomegalovirus infection. The wider study: Alongside well-studied HLA-B-restricted CMV epitopes, recently identified HLA-C-restricted CMV epitopes were also used.

Each CDR3 protein gets one entry after TCRdb re-called the reads with MiXCR. The sample contains some 350,000 distinct CDR3 sequences, almost 30% of which appear only once. This clonotype originated in a human donor in good health (CMV status not recorded). Some clones in this sample may be carry-over from other donors' samples. The rearrangement links TRBV6-5 to TRBJ1-6, with 7 bases aligning to TRBD1. The sample here was cultured PBMCs, taken from culture after CMV antigen stimulation. CDR3 loop: CASSRDSRYNSPLHF. The DNA for the CDR3 is TGTGCCAGCTCCCGGGACAGCCGGTATAATTCACCCCTCCACTTT.